This is a list of T cell receptor beta chains from one sample in a study of blood T cell repertoires in COVID-19. Assay used: immunoSEQ multiplex PCR; TCRdb lists only in-frame clones, some missing. The repertoire has about 68,000 clones, 60% to 85% of them found once; the top ten carry approximately 20%. The material sequenced was peripheral blood. The receptors originated from a human donor in a cohort sampled during active COVID-19. Each CDR3 is given with its conserved first and last residue. D genes are given only for firm matches. The size entry is marked missing in some rows and otherwise reads once, few, many or a size class.

V gene: TRBV20-1; D gene: -; J gene: TRBJ2-5; clone size: once; CDR3 protein: CSASGLADETQYF; CDR3 DNA: TGCAGTGCTAGTGGGCTAGCTGACGAGACCCAGTACTTC
V gene: TRBV7-2; D gene: -; J gene: TRBJ2-1; clone size: -; CDR3 protein: CASSLAYESEQFF; CDR3 DNA: TGTGCCAGCAGCTTAGCGTACGAGTCTGAGCAGTTCTTC
V gene: TRBV28; D gene: TRBD2; J gene: TRBJ2-3; clone size: -; CDR3 protein: CASSLTSGRARGDTQYF; CDR3 DNA: TGTGCCAGCAGCCTGACTAGCGGGAGGGCCCGCGGAGATACGCAGTATTTT
V gene: TRBV3-1/TRBV3-2; D gene: TRBD2; J gene: TRBJ2-2; clone size: -; CDR3 protein: CASSQGTPAGDTGELFF; CDR3 DNA: TGTGCCAGCAGCCAAGGGACCCCGGCGGGAGACACCGGGGAGCTGTTTTTT
V gene: TRBV6-2/TRBV6-3; D gene: -; J gene: TRBJ2-7; clone size: -; CDR3 protein: CASSYSPGGQYF; CDR3 DNA: TGTGCCAGCAGTTACAGCCCCGGGGGGCAGTACTTC
V gene: TRBV18; D gene: -; J gene: TRBJ2-7; clone size: -; CDR3 protein: CASSVRTGAGYEQYF; CDR3 DNA: TGTGCCAGCTCAGTGAGGACGGGCGCGGGCTACGAGCAGTACTTC
V gene: TRBV7-9; D gene: -; J gene: TRBJ1-4; clone size: -; CDR3 protein: CASSYKGANEKLFF; CDR3 DNA: TGTGCCAGCAGCTATAAGGGGGCTAATGAAAAACTGTTTTTT
V gene: TRBV7-2; D gene: -; J gene: TRBJ1-3; clone size: -; CDR3 protein: CASTATGPSGNTIYF; CDR3 DNA: TGTGCCAGCACCGCGACAGGCCCCTCTGGAAACACCATATATTTT
V gene: TRBV6-1; D gene: TRBD1; J gene: TRBJ2-7; clone size: -; CDR3 protein: CASSGRTATGGKSYEQYF; CDR3 DNA: TGTGCCAGCAGTGGAAGAACCGCGACAGGGGGAAAAAGTTACGAGCAGTACTTC
V gene: TRBV9; D gene: -; J gene: TRBJ2-2; clone size: -; CDR3 protein: CASSVWGGASGELFF; CDR3 DNA: TGTGCCAGCAGCGTCTGGGGGGGCGCATCCGGGGAGCTGTTTTTT
V gene: TRBV3-1/TRBV3-2; D gene: -; J gene: TRBJ2-7; clone size: once; CDR3 protein: CASSPLRGAVYEQYF; CDR3 DNA: TGTGCCAGCAGCCCCCTCAGGGGCGCCGTCTACGAGCAGTACTTC
V gene: TRBV27; D gene: -; J gene: TRBJ1-6; clone size: -; CDR3 protein: CASSLDSRGSYNSPLHF; CDR3 DNA: TGTGCCAGCAGTCTCGATTCCAGGGGAAGCTATAATTCACCCCTCCACTTT
V gene: TRBV27; D gene: -; J gene: TRBJ2-7; clone size: -; CDR3 protein: CASSLKFPMGHPYEQYF; CDR3 DNA: TGTGCCAGCAGTTTAAAGTTTCCGATGGGCCATCCCTACGAGCAGTACTTC
V gene: TRBV6-5; D gene: TRBD1; J gene: TRBJ2-1; clone size: -; CDR3 protein: CASSPGTGRNEQFF; CDR3 DNA: TGTGCCAGCAGTCCCGGGACAGGGAGGAATGAGCAGTTCTTC
V gene: TRBV29-1; D gene: -; J gene: TRBJ2-5; clone size: few; CDR3 protein: CSFIQGGETQYF; CDR3 DNA: TGCAGCTTTATACAGGGGGGGGAGACCCAGTACTTC
V gene: TRBV7-6; D gene: -; J gene: TRBJ2-5; clone size: -; CDR3 protein: CASSLMGETQYF; CDR3 DNA: TGTGCCAGCAGCTTAATGGGCGAGACCCAGTACTTC
V gene: TRBV29-1; D gene: TRBD2; J gene: TRBJ2-1; clone size: few; CDR3 protein: CSVVVAGGNEQFF; CDR3 DNA: TGCAGCGTAGTGGTAGCGGGGGGGAATGAGCAGTTCTTC
V gene: TRBV19; D gene: -; J gene: TRBJ1-1; clone size: once; CDR3 protein: CASSPETGRPEAFF; CDR3 DNA: TGTGCCAGTAGTCCAGAAACAGGGAGACCTGAAGCTTTCTTT
V gene: TRBV5-4; D gene: -; J gene: TRBJ2-3; clone size: -; CDR3 protein: CASSLAGKDTQYF; CDR3 DNA: TGTGCCAGCAGCTTGGCAGGGAAAGATACGCAGTATTTT
V gene: TRBV28; D gene: TRBD1; J gene: TRBJ2-7; clone size: -; CDR3 protein: CASSLAAGTGGRYEQYF; CDR3 DNA: TGTGCCAGCAGTTTAGCTGCGGGGACAGGGGGCAGGTACGAGCAGTACTTC
V gene: TRBV7-9; D gene: -; J gene: TRBJ1-1; clone size: few; CDR3 protein: CASSQAAGPRAFF; CDR3 DNA: TGTGCCAGCAGTCAAGCGGCGGGACCGAGAGCTTTCTTT
V gene: TRBV24-1; D gene: TRBD2; J gene: TRBJ2-3; clone size: once; CDR3 protein: CATSDLSSGLTDTQYF; CDR3 DNA: TGTGCCACCAGTGATTTGTCTAGCGGGCTCACAGATACGCAGTATTTT
V gene: TRBV4-1; D gene: -; J gene: TRBJ1-4; clone size: -; CDR3 protein: CASTPTGTTNEKLFF; CDR3 DNA: TGCGCCAGCACCCCGACGGGAACAACTAATGAAAAACTGTTTTTT
V gene: TRBV5-1; D gene: TRBD2; J gene: TRBJ2-1; clone size: few; CDR3 protein: CASSLEGLAAPPLYNEQFF; CDR3 DNA: TGCGCCAGCAGCTTGGAGGGACTAGCGGCCCCCCCCCTCTACAATGAGCAGTTCTTC
V gene: TRBV28; D gene: -; J gene: TRBJ1-6; clone size: -; CDR3 protein: CASSLWAVRNSPLHF; CDR3 DNA: TGTGCCAGCAGTTTGTGGGCAGTTCGTAATTCACCCCTCCACTTT
V gene: TRBV28; D gene: TRBD2; J gene: TRBJ2-7; clone size: -; CDR3 protein: CASSFKREGPGEQYF; CDR3 DNA: TGTGCCAGCAGTTTCAAGCGGGAGGGCCCAGGAGAGCAGTACTTC
V gene: TRBV19; D gene: TRBD2; J gene: TRBJ2-7; clone size: -; CDR3 protein: CATSSLGTSGRKTYEQYF; CDR3 DNA: TGTGCCACCTCTTCGCTGGGGACTAGCGGGAGGAAGACCTACGAGCAGTACTTC
V gene: TRBV24-1; D gene: TRBD2; J gene: TRBJ2-5; clone size: -; CDR3 protein: CATSAPGLAGTGETQYF; CDR3 DNA: TGTGCCACCAGTGCACCGGGACTAGCGGGGACGGGCGAGACCCAGTACTTC
V gene: TRBV18; D gene: TRBD2; J gene: TRBJ2-1; clone size: -; CDR3 protein: CASSPRNGLGTHNEQFF; CDR3 DNA: TGTGCCAGCTCACCACGGAACGGACTAGGGACGCACAATGAGCAGTTCTTC
V gene: TRBV7-2; D gene: TRBD2; J gene: TRBJ2-1; clone size: -; CDR3 protein: CASSHRGGINEQFF; CDR3 DNA: TGTGCCAGCAGCCACCGGGGGGGGATCAATGAGCAGTTCTTC
V gene: TRBV30; D gene: TRBD1; J gene: TRBJ1-4; clone size: -; CDR3 protein: CAWSVDRETSQNF; CDR3 DNA: TGTGCCTGGAGTGTGGACAGGGAGACTTCCCAAAATTTT
V gene: TRBV6-6; D gene: TRBD1; J gene: TRBJ1-2; clone size: -; CDR3 protein: CASREQGALSGYTF; CDR3 DNA: TGTGCCAGCAGAGAGCAGGGGGCGCTCTCTGGCTACACCTTC
V gene: TRBV7-2; D gene: TRBD1; J gene: TRBJ1-2; clone size: -; CDR3 protein: CASSLVGGSGGGYGYTF; CDR3 DNA: TGTGCCAGCAGCTTAGTTGGTGGGTCAGGGGGCGGCTATGGCTACACCTTC
V gene: TRBV4-1; D gene: TRBD1; J gene: TRBJ1-4; clone size: -; CDR3 protein: CASSRTGSNEKLFF; CDR3 DNA: TGCGCCAGCAGCCGGACAGGGTCGAATGAAAAACTGTTTTTT
V gene: TRBV9; D gene: TRBD2; J gene: TRBJ2-5; clone size: -; CDR3 protein: CASSVEPLAGGQETQYF; CDR3 DNA: TGTGCCAGCAGCGTAGAGCCCCTAGCGGGGGGGCAGGAGACCCAGTACTTC
V gene: TRBV28; D gene: -; J gene: TRBJ1-1; clone size: once; CDR3 protein: CASRLLRVNTEAFF; CDR3 DNA: TGTGCCAGCAGGTTACTCAGGGTGAACACTGAAGCTTTCTTT
V gene: TRBV6-5; D gene: -; J gene: TRBJ2-3; clone size: -; CDR3 protein: CASSPQDSRDTQYF; CDR3 DNA: TGTGCCAGCAGTCCCCAAGATTCCAGAGATACGCAGTATTTT
V gene: TRBV6-2/TRBV6-3; D gene: -; J gene: TRBJ2-1; clone size: -; CDR3 protein: CASSYRSGLATYNEQFF; CDR3 DNA: TGTGCCAGCAGTTACCGGTCAGGACTCGCAACCTACAATGAGCAGTTCTTC
V gene: TRBV19; D gene: TRBD2; J gene: TRBJ2-1; clone size: -; CDR3 protein: CASSFRGTGGREQFF; CDR3 DNA: TGTGCCAGTAGTTTTCGGGGGACGGGAGGCCGTGAGCAGTTCTTC
V gene: TRBV28; D gene: -; J gene: TRBJ1-5; clone size: -; CDR3 protein: CASSSGGAWDQPQHF; CDR3 DNA: TGTGCCAGCAGTTCGGGGGGGGCTTGGGATCAGCCCCAGCATTTT
V gene: TRBV3-1/TRBV3-2; D gene: TRBD1; J gene: TRBJ2-1; clone size: -; CDR3 protein: CASSQVDRGPYNEQFF; CDR3 DNA: TGTGCCAGCAGCCAGGTCGACAGGGGACCCTACAATGAGCAGTTCTTC
V gene: TRBV5-1; D gene: -; J gene: TRBJ2-1; clone size: -; CDR3 protein: CASSTTGSGYNEQFF; CDR3 DNA: TGCGCCAGCAGCACAACAGGGTCGGGGTACAATGAGCAGTTCTTC
V gene: TRBV4-2; D gene: TRBD1; J gene: TRBJ1-5; clone size: -; CDR3 protein: CASSRTGESNQPQHF; CDR3 DNA: TGTGCCAGCAGCCGAACAGGGGAGAGCAATCAGCCCCAGCATTTT
V gene: TRBV3-1/TRBV3-2; D gene: TRBD1; J gene: TRBJ1-4; clone size: -; CDR3 protein: CASSQVFGQGAKLFF; CDR3 DNA: TGTGCCAGCAGCCAAGTATTTGGACAGGGGGCGAAACTGTTTTTT
V gene: TRBV4-3; D gene: -; J gene: TRBJ2-5; clone size: -; CDR3 protein: CASSPNLGGQETQYF; CDR3 DNA: TGCGCCAGCAGTCCTAACCTCGGCGGTCAAGAGACCCAGTACTTC
V gene: TRBV19; D gene: TRBD2; J gene: TRBJ2-1; clone size: -; CDR3 protein: CASTSSGISYNEQFF; CDR3 DNA: TGTGCCAGTACGTCTAGCGGGATTTCCTACAATGAGCAGTTCTTC
V gene: TRBV5-6; D gene: -; J gene: TRBJ2-7; clone size: once; CDR3 protein: CASSYRRGEQYF; CDR3 DNA: TGTGCCAGCAGCTATCGTAGGGGCGAGCAGTACTTC
V gene: TRBV28; D gene: TRBD1; J gene: TRBJ2-7; clone size: once; CDR3 protein: CASRSRDREQYF; CDR3 DNA: TGTGCCAGCCGATCCCGGGACAGGGAGCAGTACTTC
V gene: TRBV6-2/TRBV6-3; D gene: TRBD2; J gene: TRBJ2-3; clone size: few; CDR3 protein: CASSLRLAVRDTQYF; CDR3 DNA: TGTGCCAGCAGTTTAAGACTAGCGGTCAGGGATACGCAGTATTTT
V gene: TRBV5-1; D gene: -; J gene: TRBJ2-5; clone size: -; CDR3 protein: CASSFGLAGETQYF; CDR3 DNA: TGCGCCAGCAGCTTCGGGCTAGCCGGAGAGACCCAGTACTTC
V gene: TRBV7-5; D gene: -; J gene: TRBJ2-2; clone size: -; CDR3 protein: CARSLVLRDKNTGELFF; CDR3 DNA: TGTGCCAGAAGCTTAGTACTCCGGGACAAGAACACCGGGGAGCTGTTTTTT
V gene: TRBV2; D gene: -; J gene: TRBJ2-2; clone size: -; CDR3 protein: CASNLARVNTGELFF; CDR3 DNA: TGTGCCAGCAACCTGGCCAGGGTAAACACCGGGGAGCTGTTTTTT
V gene: TRBV5-5; D gene: -; J gene: TRBJ1-3; clone size: -; CDR3 protein: CASSLGQEPGNTIYF; CDR3 DNA: TGTGCCAGCAGCTTGGGACAGGAGCCTGGAAACACCATATATTTT